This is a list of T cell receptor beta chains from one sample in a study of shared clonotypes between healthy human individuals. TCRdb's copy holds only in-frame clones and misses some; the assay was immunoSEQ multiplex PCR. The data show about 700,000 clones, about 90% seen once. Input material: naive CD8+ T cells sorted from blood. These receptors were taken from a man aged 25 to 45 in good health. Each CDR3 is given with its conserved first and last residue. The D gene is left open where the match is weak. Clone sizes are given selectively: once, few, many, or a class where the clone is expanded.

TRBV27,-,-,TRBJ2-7,CASSHRGGNEQYF,TGTGCCAGCAGTCACAGGGGGGGCAACGAGCAGTACTTC
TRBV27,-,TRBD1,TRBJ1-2,CASRTGIFGYTF,TGTGCCAGCAGGACAGGGATCTTTGGCTACACCTTC
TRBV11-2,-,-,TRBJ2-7,CASSLGAQGLSYEQYF,TGTGCCAGCAGCTTAGGGGCGCAGGGCCTCTCCTACGAGCAGTACTTC
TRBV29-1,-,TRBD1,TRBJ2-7,CSVEDGTGAYEQYF,TGCAGCGTTGAAGACGGGACAGGCGCCTACGAGCAGTACTTC
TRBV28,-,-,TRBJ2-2,CASEAGKENTGELFF,TGTGCCAGCGAAGCCGGGAAAGAGAACACCGGGGAGCTGTTTTTT
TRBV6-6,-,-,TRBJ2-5,CASSYQGYGETQYF,TGTGCCAGCAGTTACCAGGGTTATGGAGAGACCCAGTACTTC
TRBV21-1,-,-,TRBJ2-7,CASSKRGYEQYF,TGTGCCAGCAGCAAACGGGGCTACGAGCAGTACTTC
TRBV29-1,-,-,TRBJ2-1,CSVEEAMDNSYNEQFF,TGCAGCGTTGAAGAGGCTATGGACAACTCCTACAATGAGCAGTTCTTC
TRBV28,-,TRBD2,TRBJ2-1,CASSSPGTSENEQFF,TGTGCCAGCAGTTCCCCCGGGACTAGCGAGAATGAGCAGTTCTTC
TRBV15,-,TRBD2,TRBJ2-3,CATSRAGVWTDTQYF,TGTGCCACCAGCAGGGCGGGAGTGTGGACAGATACGCAGTATTTT
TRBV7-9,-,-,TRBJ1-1,CASSLSGGTEAFF,TGTGCCAGCAGCTTATCGGGGGGGACTGAAGCTTTCTTT
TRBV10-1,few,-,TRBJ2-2,CASSETSSGELFF,TGCGCCAGCAGTGAGACTAGTTCCGGGGAGCTGTTTTTT
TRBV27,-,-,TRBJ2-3,CASSPRGNTQYF,TGTGCCAGCAGCCCCCGGGGGAATACGCAGTATTTT
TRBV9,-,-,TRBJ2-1,CASSVVGRNEQFF,TGTGCCAGCAGCGTAGTAGGGCGGAATGAGCAGTTCTTC
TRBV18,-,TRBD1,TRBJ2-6,CASSKDRGVTGANVLTF,TGTGCCAGCTCAAAGGACAGGGGTGTAACTGGGGCCAACGTCCTGACTTTC
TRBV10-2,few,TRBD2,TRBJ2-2,CASSEAGVGELFF,TGCGCCAGCAGTGAGGCGGGAGTTGGGGAGCTGTTTTTT
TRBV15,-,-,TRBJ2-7,CATSRPRDGYEQYF,TGTGCCACCAGCAGACCCCGGGACGGCTACGAGCAGTACTTC
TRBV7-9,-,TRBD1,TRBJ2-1,CASSPHRGQNYNEQFF,TGTGCCAGCAGCCCCCACAGGGGTCAAAACTACAATGAGCAGTTCTTC
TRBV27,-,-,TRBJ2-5,CASRSMGQSQETQYF,TGTGCCAGCAGGTCGATGGGACAATCCCAAGAGACCCAGTACTTC
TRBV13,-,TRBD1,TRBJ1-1,CASSSQGAGTEAFF,TGTGCCAGCAGCTCACAGGGGGCGGGCACTGAAGCTTTCTTT
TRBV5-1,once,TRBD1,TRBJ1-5,CASRPGTGSQPQHF,TGCGCCAGCAGACCCGGGACAGGGTCTCAGCCCCAGCATTTT
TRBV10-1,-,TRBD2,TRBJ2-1,CASSGGGLAAFF,TGCGCCAGCAGCGGTGGGGGACTAGCTGCGTTCTTC
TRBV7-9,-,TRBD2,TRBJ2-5,CASSLGTSGRRQETQYF,TGTGCCAGCAGCTTGGGGACTAGCGGGAGACGCCAAGAGACCCAGTACTTC
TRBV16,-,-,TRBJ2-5,CASSQSAFGGRSTQQETQYF,TGTGCCAGCAGCCAATCGGCCTTTGGGGGGCGAAGCACCCAACAAGAGACCCAGTACTTC
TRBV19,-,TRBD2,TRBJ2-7,CASSIWTSGRGSYEQYF,TGTGCCAGTAGTATTTGGACTAGCGGGAGGGGTTCCTACGAGCAGTACTTC
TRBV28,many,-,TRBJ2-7,CASSLTLYEQYF,TGTGCCAGCAGTTTAACCTTATACGAGCAGTACTTC
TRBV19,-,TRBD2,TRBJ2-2,CASIEREKGGELFF,TGTGCCAGTATCGAGCGGGAGAAAGGCGGGGAGCTGTTTTTT
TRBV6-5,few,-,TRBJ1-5,CASSAGPDQPQHF,TGTGCCAGCAGTGCAGGGCCCGATCAGCCCCAGCATTTT
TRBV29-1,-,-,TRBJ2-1,CSVEKGTNNEQFF,TGCAGCGTTGAAAAGGGGACCAACAATGAGCAGTTCTTC
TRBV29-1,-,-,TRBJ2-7,CSVAPGGYEQYF,TGCAGCGTTGCCCCAGGGGGGTACGAGCAGTACTTC
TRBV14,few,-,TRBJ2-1,CASSTIRRPYDEQFF,TGTGCCAGCAGCACTATCCGGAGGCCGTATGATGAGCAGTTCTTC
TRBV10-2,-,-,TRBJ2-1,CASSESSMGYNEQFF,TGCGCCAGCAGTGAGTCGAGCATGGGTTACAATGAGCAGTTCTTC
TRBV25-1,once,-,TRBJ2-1,CASSDPTHYNEQFF,TGTGCCAGCAGTGATCCGACACACTACAATGAGCAGTTCTTC
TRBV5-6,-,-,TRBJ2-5,CASSFSSGETQYF,TGTGCCAGCAGCTTTTCAAGCGGCGAGACCCAGTACTTC
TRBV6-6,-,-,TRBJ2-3,CASALLVSTDTQYF,TGTGCCAGCGCCCTACTAGTTAGCACAGATACGCAGTATTTT
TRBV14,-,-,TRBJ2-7,CASSQVSGEQYF,TGTGCCAGCAGCCAAGTCAGCGGCGAGCAGTACTTC
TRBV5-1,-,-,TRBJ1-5,CASSRGDSNQPQHF,TGCGCCAGCAGCAGAGGAGATAGCAATCAGCCCCAGCATTTT
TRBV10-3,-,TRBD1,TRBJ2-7,CAIQRGDSSYEQYF,TGTGCCATCCAACGAGGGGACAGCTCCTACGAGCAGTACTTC
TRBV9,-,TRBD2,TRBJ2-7,CASSPGTSGTHEQYF,TGTGCCAGCAGCCCCGGCACTAGCGGGACTCACGAGCAGTACTTC